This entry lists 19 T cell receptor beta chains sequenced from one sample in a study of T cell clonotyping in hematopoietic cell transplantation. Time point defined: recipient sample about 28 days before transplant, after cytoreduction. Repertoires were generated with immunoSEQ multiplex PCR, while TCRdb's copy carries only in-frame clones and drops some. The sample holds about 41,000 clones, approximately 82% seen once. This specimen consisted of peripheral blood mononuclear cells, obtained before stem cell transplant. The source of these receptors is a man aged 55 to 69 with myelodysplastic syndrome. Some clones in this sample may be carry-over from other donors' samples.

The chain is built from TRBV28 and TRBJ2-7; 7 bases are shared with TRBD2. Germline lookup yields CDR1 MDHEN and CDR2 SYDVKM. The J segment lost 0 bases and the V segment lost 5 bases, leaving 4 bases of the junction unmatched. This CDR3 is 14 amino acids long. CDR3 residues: CASSPGTNSYEQYF. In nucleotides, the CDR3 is TGTGCCAGCAGTCCCGGGACTAACTCCTACGAGCAGTACTTC. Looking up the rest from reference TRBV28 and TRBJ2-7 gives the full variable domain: DVKVTQSSRYLVKRTGEKVFLECVQDMDHENMFWYRQDPGLGLRLIYFSYDVKMKEKGDIPEGYSVSREKKERFSLILESASTNQTSMYLCASSPGTNSYEQYFGPGTRLTVT.

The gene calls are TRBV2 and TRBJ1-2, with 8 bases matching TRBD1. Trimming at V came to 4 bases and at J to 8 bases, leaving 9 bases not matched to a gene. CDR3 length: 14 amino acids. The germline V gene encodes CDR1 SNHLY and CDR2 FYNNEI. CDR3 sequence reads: CASSGGQGAEGYTF. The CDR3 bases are TGTGCCAGCAGTGGAGGGCAGGGGGCGGAAGGCTACACCTTC. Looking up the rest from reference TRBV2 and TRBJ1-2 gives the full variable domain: EPEVTQTPSHQVTQMGQEVILRCVPISNHLYFYWYRQILGQKVEFLVSFYNNEISEKSEIFDDQFSVERPDGSNFTLKIRSTKLEDSAMYFCASSGGQGAEGYTFGSGTRLTVV.

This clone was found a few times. The CDR3 reads CASSGVRGFAEAFF. Written as DNA, the CDR3 is TGTGCCAGCAGTGGGGTGAGGGGTTTTGCTGAAGCTTTCTTT. The chain carries TRBV2 and TRBJ1-1; D may be TRBD1 (5 bases). This CDR3 has 14 amino acids. V gave up 4 bases and J gave up 6 bases, with 15 bases separating them. Germline loops: CDR1 SNHLY, CDR2 FYNNEI.

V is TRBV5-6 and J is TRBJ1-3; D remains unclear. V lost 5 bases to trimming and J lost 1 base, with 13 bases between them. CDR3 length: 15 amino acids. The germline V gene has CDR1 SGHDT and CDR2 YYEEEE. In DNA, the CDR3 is TGTGCCAGCAGTGAGCTGGGCTGGTCTGGAAACACCATATATTTT. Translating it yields CASSELGWSGNTIYF. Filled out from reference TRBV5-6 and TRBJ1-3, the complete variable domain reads DAGVTQSPTHLIKTRGQQVTLRCSPKSGHDTVSWYQQALGQGPQFIFQYYEEEERQRGNFPDRFSGHQFPNYSSELNVNALLLGDSALYLCASSELGWSGNTIYFGEGSWLTVV.

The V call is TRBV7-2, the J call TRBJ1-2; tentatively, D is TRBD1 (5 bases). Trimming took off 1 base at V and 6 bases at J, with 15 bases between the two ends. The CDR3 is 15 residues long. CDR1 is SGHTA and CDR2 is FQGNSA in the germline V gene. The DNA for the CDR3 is TGTGCCAGCAGCTTAGTCTGGGGCCGCGGGGATGGCTACACCTTC. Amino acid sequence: CASSLVWGRGDGYTF.

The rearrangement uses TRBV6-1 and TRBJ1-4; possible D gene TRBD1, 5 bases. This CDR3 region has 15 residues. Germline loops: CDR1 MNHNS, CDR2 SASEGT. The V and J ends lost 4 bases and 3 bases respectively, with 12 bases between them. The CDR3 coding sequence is TGTGCCAGCAGTGGCACGGGGGGGTCTAATGAAAAACTGTTTTTT. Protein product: CASSGTGGSNEKLFF.

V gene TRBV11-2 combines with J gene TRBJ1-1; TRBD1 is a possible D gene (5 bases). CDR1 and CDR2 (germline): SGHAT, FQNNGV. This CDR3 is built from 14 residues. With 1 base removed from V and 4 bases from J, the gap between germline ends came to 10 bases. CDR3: CASSLAAGGTEAFF. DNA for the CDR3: TGTGCCAGCAGCTTAGCCGCTGGGGGCACTGAAGCTTTCTTT.

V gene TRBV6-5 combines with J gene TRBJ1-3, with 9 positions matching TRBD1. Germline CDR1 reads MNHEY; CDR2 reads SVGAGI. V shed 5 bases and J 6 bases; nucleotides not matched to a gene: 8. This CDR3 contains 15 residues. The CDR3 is CASSPTGGQKNTIYF. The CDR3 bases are TGTGCCAGCAGTCCGACAGGGGGGCAGAAAAACACCATATATTTT.

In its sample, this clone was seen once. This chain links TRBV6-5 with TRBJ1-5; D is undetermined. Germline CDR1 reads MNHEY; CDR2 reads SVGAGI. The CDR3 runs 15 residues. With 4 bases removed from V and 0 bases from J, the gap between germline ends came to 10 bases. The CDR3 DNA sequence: TGTGCCAGCAGTTTCGGACGGAATAGCAATCAGCCCCAGCATTTT. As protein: CASSFGRNSNQPQHF.

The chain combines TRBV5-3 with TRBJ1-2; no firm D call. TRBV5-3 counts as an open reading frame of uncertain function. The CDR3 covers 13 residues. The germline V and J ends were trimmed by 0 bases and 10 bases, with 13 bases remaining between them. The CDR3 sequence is CARSLEAIVHYTF. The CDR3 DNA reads TGTGCCAGAAGCTTGGAGGCGATCGTGCACTACACCTTC.

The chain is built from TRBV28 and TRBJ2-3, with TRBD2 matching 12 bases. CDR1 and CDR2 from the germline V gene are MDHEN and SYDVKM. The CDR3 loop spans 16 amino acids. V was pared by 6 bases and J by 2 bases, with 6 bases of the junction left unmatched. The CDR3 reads CASSPLAGGITDTQYF. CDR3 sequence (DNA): TGTGCCAGCAGCCCCCTAGCGGGGGGGATCACAGATACGCAGTATTTT.

CDR3 DNA: TGTGCCAGCAGCTGGGGGCGGGCGAATAATTCACCCCTCCACTTT. Its protein is CASSWGRANNSPLHF. This rearrangement joins TRBV11-2 to TRBJ1-6, with D possibly being TRBD1 (6 bases). Germline-derived CDR1 and CDR2 are SGHAT and FQNNGV. V was clipped by 4 bases and J by 5 bases, with 12 bases between them. The CDR3 sequence is 15 residues long.

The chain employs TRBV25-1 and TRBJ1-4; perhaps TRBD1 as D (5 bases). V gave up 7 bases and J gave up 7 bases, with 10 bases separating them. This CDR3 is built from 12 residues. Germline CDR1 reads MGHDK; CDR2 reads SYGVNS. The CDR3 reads CASKRGTEKLFF. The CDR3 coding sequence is TGTGCCAGCAAGCGCGGGACTGAAAAACTGTTTTTT.

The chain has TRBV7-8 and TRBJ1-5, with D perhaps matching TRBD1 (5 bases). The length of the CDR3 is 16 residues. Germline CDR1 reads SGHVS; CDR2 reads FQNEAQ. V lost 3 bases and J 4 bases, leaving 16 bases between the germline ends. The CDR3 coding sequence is TGTGCCAGCAGCTTCGGGGGGGATATGCGGAATCAGCCCCAGCATTTT. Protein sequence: CASSFGGDMRNQPQHF.

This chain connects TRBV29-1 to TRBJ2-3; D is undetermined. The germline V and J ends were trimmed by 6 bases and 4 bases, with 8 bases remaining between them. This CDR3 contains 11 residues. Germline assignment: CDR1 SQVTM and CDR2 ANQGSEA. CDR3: CSVAQADTQYF. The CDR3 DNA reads TGCAGCGTCGCCCAGGCAGATACGCAGTATTTT.

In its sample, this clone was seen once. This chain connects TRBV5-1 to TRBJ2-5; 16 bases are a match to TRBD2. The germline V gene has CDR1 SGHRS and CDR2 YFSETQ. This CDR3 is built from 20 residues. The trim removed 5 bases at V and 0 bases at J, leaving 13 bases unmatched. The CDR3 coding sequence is TGCGCCAGCAGAGAGGGACTAGCGGGGGGGCTTCAGGGGTACCAAGAGACCCAGTACTTC. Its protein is CASREGLAGGLQGYQETQYF.

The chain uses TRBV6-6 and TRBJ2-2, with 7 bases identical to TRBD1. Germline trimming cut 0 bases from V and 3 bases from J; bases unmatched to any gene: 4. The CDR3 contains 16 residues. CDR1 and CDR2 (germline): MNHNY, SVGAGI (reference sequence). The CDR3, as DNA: TGTGCCAGCAGTTACTCGTGGGACAGAGACACCGGGGAGCTGTTTTTT. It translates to CASSYSWDRDTGELFF.

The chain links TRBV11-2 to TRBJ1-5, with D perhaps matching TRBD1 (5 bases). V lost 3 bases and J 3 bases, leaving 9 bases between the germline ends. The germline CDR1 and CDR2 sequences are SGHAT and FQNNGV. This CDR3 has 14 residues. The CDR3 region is CASSLSRVNQPQHF. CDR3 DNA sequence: TGTGCCAGCAGCTTGAGCAGGGTCAATCAGCCCCAGCATTTT.

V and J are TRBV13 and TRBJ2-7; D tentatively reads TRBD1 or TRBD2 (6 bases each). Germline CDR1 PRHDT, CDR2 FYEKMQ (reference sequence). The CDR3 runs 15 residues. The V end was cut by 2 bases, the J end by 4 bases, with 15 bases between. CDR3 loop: CASSLRRGAAYEQYF. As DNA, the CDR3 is TGTGCCAGCAGCTTAAGGAGGGGGGCTGCGTACGAGCAGTACTTC.